This entry features one T cell receptor beta chain sequence. Germline V lookup: CDR1 MDHEN, CDR2 SYDVKM. V trimming: 6 bases; J trimming: 5 bases; junction bases outside the gene matches: 13. The CDR3 has 16 amino acids. This entry belongs to a study of T cell changes during pregnancy in multiple sclerosis. Data came from immunoSEQ multiplex PCR; TCRdb stores just in-frame clones and leaves some out. Of 45,000 to 55,000 clones in the sample, 85% to 90% are singletons; the top ten hold over 1.2%. The material sequenced was peripheral blood, taken in the first trimester of pregnancy. This clonotype originated in a female donor in good health, enrolled as a control in a pregnancy study. V gene TRBV28 combines with J gene TRBJ1-2, with 9 bases fitting TRBD1. This chain's CDR3 is CASSFRDRVPHYGYTF. CDR3 nucleotides: TGTGCCAGCAGCTTCCGGGACAGGGTTCCACATTATGGCTACACCTTC.